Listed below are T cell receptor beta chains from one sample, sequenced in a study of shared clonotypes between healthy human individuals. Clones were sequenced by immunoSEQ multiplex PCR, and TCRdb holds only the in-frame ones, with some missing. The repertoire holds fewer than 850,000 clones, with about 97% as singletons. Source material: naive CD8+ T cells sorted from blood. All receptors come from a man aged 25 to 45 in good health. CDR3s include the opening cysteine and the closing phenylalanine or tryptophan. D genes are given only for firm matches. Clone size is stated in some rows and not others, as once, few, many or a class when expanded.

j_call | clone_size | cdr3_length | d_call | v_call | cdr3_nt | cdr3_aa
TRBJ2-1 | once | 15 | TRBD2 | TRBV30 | TGTGCCTTAAAACGGACTAGCGGGAGGGCCGGTGAGCAGTTCTTC | CALKRTSGRAGEQFF
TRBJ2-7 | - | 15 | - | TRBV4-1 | TGCGCCAGCAGCCTTACCGGGTCTATAGGCGCCGAGCAGTACTTC | CASSLTGSIGAEQYF
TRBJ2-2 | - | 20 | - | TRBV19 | TGTGCCAGTAGTCCCCATATGCGTTCTGGTGGGATCGTGTTTCCCGGGGAGCTGTTTTTT | CASSPHMRSGGIVFPGELFF
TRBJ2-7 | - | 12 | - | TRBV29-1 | TGCAGCGTTATCGACCGGTTGGGCGAGCAGTACTTC | CSVIDRLGEQYF
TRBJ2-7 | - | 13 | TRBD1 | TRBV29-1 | TGCAGCACACGGGACAGTGATCACTACGAGCAGTACTTC | CSTRDSDHYEQYF
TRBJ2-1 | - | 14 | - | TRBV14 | TGTGCCAGCGAACGGGACTCCTCCTACAATGAGCAGTTCTTC | CASERDSSYNEQFF
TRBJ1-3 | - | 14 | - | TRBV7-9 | TGTGCCAGCACCCGAGGGACTCAGGGAAACACCATATATTTT | CASTRGTQGNTIYF
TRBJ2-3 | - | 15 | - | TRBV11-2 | TGTGCCAGCAGCTCCTACGACCAGGGCACAGATACGCAGTATTTT | CASSSYDQGTDTQYF
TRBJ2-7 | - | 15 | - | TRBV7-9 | TGTGCCAGCAGCTTAGGGGCAGGCGCCGCCTACGAGCAGTACTTC | CASSLGAGAAYEQYF
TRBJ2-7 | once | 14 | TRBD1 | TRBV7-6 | TGTGCCAGCAGCCTAGGACAGGGGTTTTACGAGCAGTACTTC | CASSLGQGFYEQYF
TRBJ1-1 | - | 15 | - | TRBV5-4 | TGTGCCAGCTCCTACACAGAGGTCCGGAACACTGAAGCTTTCTTT | CASSYTEVRNTEAFF
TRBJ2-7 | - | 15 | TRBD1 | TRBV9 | TGTGCCAGCAGCGTAGAGACAGGGCAATCCTACGAGCAGTACTTC | CASSVETGQSYEQYF
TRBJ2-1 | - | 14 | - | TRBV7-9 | TGTGCCAGCAGCTTTTCCGACTCCTACAATGAGCAGTTCTTC | CASSFSDSYNEQFF
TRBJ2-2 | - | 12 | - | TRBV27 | TGTGCCAGCAGTTCGTTTTTCGGGGAGCTGTTTTTT | CASSSFFGELFF
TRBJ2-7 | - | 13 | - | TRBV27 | TGTGCCAGCAGTTTGAGGCAACACTACGAGCAGTACTTC | CASSLRQHYEQYF
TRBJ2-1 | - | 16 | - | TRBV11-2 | TGTGCCAGCAGCTTAGATGGTGGGGTCCTCTACAATGAGCAGTTCTTC | CASSLDGGVLYNEQFF
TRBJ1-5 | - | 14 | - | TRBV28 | TGTGCCAGCAGCTCGAGTCTACCCAATCAGCCCCAGCATTTT | CASSSSLPNQPQHF
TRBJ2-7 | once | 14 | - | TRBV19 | TGTGCCAGTAGTACCGGATGGGGGTCCTACGAGCAGTACTTC | CASSTGWGSYEQYF
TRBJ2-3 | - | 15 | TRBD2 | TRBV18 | TGTGCCAGCTCACCACTGCGGGAGGGCCCCCGGCGGCAGTATTTT | CASSPLREGPRRQYF
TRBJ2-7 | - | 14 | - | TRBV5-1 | TGCGCCAGCAGCTTGGCGATCAACAGCTACGAGCAGTACTTC | CASSLAINSYEQYF
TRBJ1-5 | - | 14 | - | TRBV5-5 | TGTGCCAGCAGCTTGGAGTTTCTGAATCAGCCCCAGCATTTT | CASSLEFLNQPQHF
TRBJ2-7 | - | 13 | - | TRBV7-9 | TGTGCCAGCAGCTTACCGGGCGGGTTCGAGCAGTACTTC | CASSLPGGFEQYF